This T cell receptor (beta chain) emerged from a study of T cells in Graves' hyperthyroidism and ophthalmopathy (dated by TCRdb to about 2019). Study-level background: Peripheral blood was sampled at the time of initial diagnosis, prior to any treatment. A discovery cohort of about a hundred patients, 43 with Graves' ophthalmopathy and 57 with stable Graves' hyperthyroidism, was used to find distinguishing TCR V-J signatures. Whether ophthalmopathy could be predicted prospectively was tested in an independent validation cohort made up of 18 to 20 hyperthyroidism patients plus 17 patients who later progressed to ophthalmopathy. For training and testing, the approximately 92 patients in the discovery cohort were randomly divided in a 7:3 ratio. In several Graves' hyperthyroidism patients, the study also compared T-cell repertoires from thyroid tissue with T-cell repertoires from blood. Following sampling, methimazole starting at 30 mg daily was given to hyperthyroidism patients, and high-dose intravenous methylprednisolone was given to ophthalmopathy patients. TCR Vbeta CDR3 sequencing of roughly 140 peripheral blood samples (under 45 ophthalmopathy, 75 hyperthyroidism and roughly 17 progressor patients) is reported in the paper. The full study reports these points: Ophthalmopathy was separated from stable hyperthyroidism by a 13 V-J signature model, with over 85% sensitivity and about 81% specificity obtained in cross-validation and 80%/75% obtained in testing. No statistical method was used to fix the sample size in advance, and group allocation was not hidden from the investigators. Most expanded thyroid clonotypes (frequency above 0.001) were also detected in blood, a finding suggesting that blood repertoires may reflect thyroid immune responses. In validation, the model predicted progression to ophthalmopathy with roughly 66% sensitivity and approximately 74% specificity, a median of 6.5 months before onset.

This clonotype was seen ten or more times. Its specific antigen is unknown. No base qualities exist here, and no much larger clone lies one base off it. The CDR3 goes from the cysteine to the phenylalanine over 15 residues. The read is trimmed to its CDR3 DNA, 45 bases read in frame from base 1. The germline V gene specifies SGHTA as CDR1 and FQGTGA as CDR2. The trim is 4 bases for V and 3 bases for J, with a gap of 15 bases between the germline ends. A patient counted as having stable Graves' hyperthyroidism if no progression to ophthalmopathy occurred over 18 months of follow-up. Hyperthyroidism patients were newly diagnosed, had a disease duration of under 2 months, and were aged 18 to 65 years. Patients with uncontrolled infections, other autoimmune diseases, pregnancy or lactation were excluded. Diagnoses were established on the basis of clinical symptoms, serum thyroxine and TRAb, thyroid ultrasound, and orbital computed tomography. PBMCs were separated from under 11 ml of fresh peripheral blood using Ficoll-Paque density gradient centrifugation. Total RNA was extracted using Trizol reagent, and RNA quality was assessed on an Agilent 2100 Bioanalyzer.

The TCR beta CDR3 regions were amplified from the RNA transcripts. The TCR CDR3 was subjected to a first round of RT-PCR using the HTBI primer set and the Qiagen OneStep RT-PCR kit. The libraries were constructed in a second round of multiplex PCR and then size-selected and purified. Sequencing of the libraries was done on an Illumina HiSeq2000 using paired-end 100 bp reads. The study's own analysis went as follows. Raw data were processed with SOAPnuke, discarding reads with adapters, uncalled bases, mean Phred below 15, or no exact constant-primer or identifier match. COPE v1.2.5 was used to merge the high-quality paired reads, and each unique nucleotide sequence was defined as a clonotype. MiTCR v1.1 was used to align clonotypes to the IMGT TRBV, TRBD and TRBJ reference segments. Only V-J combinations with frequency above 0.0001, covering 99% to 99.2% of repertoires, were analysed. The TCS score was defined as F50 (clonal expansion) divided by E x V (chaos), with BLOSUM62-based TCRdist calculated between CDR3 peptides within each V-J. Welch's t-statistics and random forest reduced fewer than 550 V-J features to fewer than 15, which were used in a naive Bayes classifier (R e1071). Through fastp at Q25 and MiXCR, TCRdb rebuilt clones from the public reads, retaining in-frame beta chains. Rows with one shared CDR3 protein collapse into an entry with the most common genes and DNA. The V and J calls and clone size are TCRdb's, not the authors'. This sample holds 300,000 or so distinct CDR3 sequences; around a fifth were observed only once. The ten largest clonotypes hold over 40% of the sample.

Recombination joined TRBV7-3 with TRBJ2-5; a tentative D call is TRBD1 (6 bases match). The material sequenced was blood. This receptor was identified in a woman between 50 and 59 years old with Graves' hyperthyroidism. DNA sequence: TGTGCCAGCAGCTACTCCGGGACACGGGAAGAGACCCAGTACTTC. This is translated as CASSYSGTREETQYF.